This T cell receptor (beta chain) was profiled in a study of yellow fever vaccine responses in identical twins. The CDR3 is made up of 12 amino acids. With 5 bases clipped from V and 5 bases from J, the junction kept 3 bases outside the gene matches. From germline, CDR1 is SQVTM and CDR2 ANQGSEA. About this clonotype: What it binds is not known.

One entry per CDR3 protein, called by TCRdb with MiXCR from the RT-PCR reads. Of approximately 950 distinct CDR3 sequences in the sample, 82% were seen once. Study-level results: On the reported evidence, twins' vaccine T cell responses seemed partly convergent and partly personalized.

The sequence was obtained from a female donor who received the yellow fever vaccine. The rearrangement links TRBV29-1 to TRBJ2-5; 9 positions agree with TRBD1. The source material was T cells from blood (PBMCs), unsorted or a sorted subset (not recorded which), sampled before or after yellow fever vaccination (not recorded which). This chain's CDR3 is CSVHTGGETQYF. Here the CDR3 DNA reads TGCAGCGTTCATACAGGGGGCGAGACCCAGTACTTC.